The T cell receptor beta chain under discussion was sequenced for a study of memory CD4+ T cells and cytomegalovirus serostatus (dated by TCRdb to between 2019 and 2020). Describing the broader study: The cohort comprised around 35 healthy Belgian adults, 9 CMV seropositive and about 25 CMV seronegative. To replicate a published TCR-based CMV serostatus classifier, the researchers sequenced the CD4+ memory TCRbeta repertoires of a Belgian cohort whose cytomegalovirus serostatus was known.

Paper-wide results and their limitations: Results were interpreted as suggesting that the CMV-associated TCR signature is largely present in the CD4+ memory repertoire. The original-framework classifier achieved a median bootstrapped AUC of almost 0.97 with a 95% CI of 0.76-1.00 on the Belgian cohort. Only CD4+CD45RO+ memory cells were sequenced, in contrast to the original study, which included naive and memory CD4+ and CD8+ populations. Among the roughly 160 previously reported CMV-associated TCRbeta sequences, 65 to 85 showed up in the CD4+ memory repertoires, with each one found in between one and five individuals. CMV serostatus prediction reached a median bootstrapped AUC of 0.95 with the original framework and 0.91 with a US-trained random forest.

Genomic DNA was extracted from sorted cells with the Quick-DNA Microprep Kit. TCRbeta DNA was amplified with the immunoSEQ hsTCRbeta kit following the manufacturer's protocol. TCRbeta libraries were sequenced on an Illumina MiSeq instrument. The authors' pipeline ran thus. Once out-of-frame sequences had been removed, approximately 2,000,000 distinct TCRbeta sequences were left, which works out to an average of around 70,000 per individual. Two values were used to score each individual: the count of 150 to 200 previously reported CMV-associated TCRbeta sequences and the total count of productive distinct TCRbeta sequences. A beta-binomial model was reimplemented in Python, and random forests from scikit-learn, run with default parameters, were trained on data from the US cohort. Classifier performance on the Belgian cohort was summarized as median AUC with percentile confidence intervals calculated over 10,000 bootstrap iterations. TCRdb limited this immuneACCESS table to in-frame rearrangements with V and J called. A share of clones is missing; checked studies link under half to unresolved V genes, and the rest is unexplained. V and J calls and clone size are as listed in that table; D and trimming were resolved from the DNA. Within this sample are 30,000 to 50,000 clones, with 75% to 80% of them counted one time only. The ten largest account for 0.78% of the sample.

Single viable CD3+CD4+CD8-CD45RO+ cells were sorted as memory CD4+ T cells on a FACSAria II. CMV serostatus was determined with a Roche Elecsys assay detecting serum IgG against CMV pp150, pp28, p38 and p52. After the samples were thawed, total CD4+ T cells were enriched through positive selection using CD4 magnetic microbeads. The samples came from a separate study whose specific focus was interrogating the CD4+ T cell memory repertoire. Following standard operating procedures, peripheral blood mononuclear cells were isolated and cryopreserved, while serum was kept at -80 degrees C. The staining used CD3-PerCP (BW264/56), CD4-APC (RPA-T4), CD45RO-PE (UCHT1) and CD8-Pacific Orange (3B5) antibodies, and Sytox blue was used to exclude non-viable cells. Counted from cysteine to phenylalanine, this CDR3 has 15 amino acids. The entry retains the CDR3 DNA only, 45 bases that are in frame from base 1. Looking up the germline V gene (reference sequence) yields CDR1 MNHNY and CDR2 SVGAGI. The V end gives up 2 bases and the J end 1 base, leaving 4 bases in the junction not matched to a gene.

As for this clone: The antigen it recognizes is unknown. No base quality values were provided; no much bigger clone lies one nucleotide off.

This receptor was identified in an adult in good health and CMV-seronegative. Sequencing was done on a sample of memory CD4+ T cells from blood. The chain was built from TRBV6-6 and TRBJ1-1, and 7 junction bases match TRBD1. The sequenced DNA is TGTGCCAGCAGTTACCGGCAGGGGGGGAACACTGAAGCTTTCTTT. This codes for CASSYRQGGNTEAFF.